This T cell receptor beta chain is drawn from a study of OX40 agonist ivuxolimab in advanced cancers. Study-wide findings and caveats: CD4+ and CD8+ blood T cells expanded clonally by week 6 at 0.1 to 3.0 mg/kg. Antigens targeted by the expanded peripheral T cells were not determined. Among the lowest peripheral clonal expansion occurred in 0.1-3.0 mg/kg partial responders.

Blood samples were obtained at baseline, cycle 4 day 1, and cycle 7 day 1. As regards this clone: Its antigen remains unknown.

Using immunoSEQ multiplex PCR, the repertoire was profiled, and TCRdb retains in-frame clones only, with some absent. This sample has some 60,000 clones; 86% occur once, and the top ten carry approximately 4%. The specimen was CD4+ or CD8+ T cells sorted from blood, collected in a trial of the OX40 agonist ivuxolimab. The sequence was collected from an adult with an advanced solid tumor such as melanoma, head and neck, liver or kidney cancer.

CDR3 loop: CASSYLGAYGYTF. The CDR3 DNA is TGTGCCAGCAGTTACTTAGGGGCGTATGGCTACACCTTC. The J gene is TRBJ1-2, the V gene TRBV6-5; weak D call: TRBD1 (5 bases). The CDR3 length is 13 residues. CDR1 MNHEY and CDR2 SVGAGI come from the germline V gene. V lost 1 base, J lost 5 bases, and 8 bases lay in between.